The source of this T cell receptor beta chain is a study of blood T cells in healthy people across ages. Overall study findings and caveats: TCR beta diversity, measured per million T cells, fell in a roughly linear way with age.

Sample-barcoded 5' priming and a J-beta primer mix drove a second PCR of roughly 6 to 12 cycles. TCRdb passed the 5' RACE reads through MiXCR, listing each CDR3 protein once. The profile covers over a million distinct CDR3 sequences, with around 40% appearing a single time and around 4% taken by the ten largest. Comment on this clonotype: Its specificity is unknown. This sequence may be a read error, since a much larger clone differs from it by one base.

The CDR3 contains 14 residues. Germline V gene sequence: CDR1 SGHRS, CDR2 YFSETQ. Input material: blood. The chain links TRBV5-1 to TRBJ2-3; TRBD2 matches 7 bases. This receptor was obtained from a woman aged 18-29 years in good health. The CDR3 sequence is CASSFGGRGDAQYF. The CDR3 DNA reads TGCGCCAGCAGCTTTGGCGGGAGAGGAGATGCGCAGTATTTT.